This T cell receptor beta chain came from a study of shared clonotypes between healthy human individuals. Study information: A couple of women and a few men aged 18 to 49 made up the donors. Whole-study results and caveats: Four donors held about 4.6% of naive CD4 clonotypes in common. Inspection by rarefaction showed sorted-subset sequencing to be incomplete despite large depth. Among the subsets, naive ones generally showed larger estimated richness than memory ones.

V was trimmed by 2 bases and J by 3 bases, leaving 11 bases between them. CDR1 is SNHLY and CDR2 is FYNNEI in the germline V gene. The CDR3 totals 15 residues. With respect to this clone: Its antigen is not known.

Method: immunoSEQ multiplex PCR; TCRdb's copy keeps in-frame clones and lacks some. The table shows roughly 1,500,000 clones, with 98% occurring only once. Sequenced: naive CD4+ T cells sorted from blood. Subset here: CD45RA+ positively selected. The V gene is TRBV2, the J gene TRBJ1-5; D possibly corresponds to TRBD1 (5 bases). The clonotype comes from a young man in good health. The CDR3 region is CASSEMGRVNQPQHF. The CDR3 DNA is TGTGCCAGCAGTGAAATGGGCAGGGTCAATCAGCCCCAGCATTTT.